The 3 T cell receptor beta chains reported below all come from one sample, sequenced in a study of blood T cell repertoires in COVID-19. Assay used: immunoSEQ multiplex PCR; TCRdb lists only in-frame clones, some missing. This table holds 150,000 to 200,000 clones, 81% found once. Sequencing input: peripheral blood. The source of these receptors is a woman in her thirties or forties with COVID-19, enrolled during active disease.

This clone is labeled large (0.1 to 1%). For the CDR3, the DNA is TGTGCCAGCAGAATCTCAGGGGAGTTCTCTGGAAACACCATATATTTT. Protein product: CASRISGEFSGNTIYF. The chain recombines TRBV7-9 with TRBJ1-3, with D possibly being TRBD1 (6 bases). The CDR3 runs 16 residues. The germline gives CDR1 SEHNR, CDR2 FQNEAQ (reference sequence). V was pared by 6 bases and J by 0 bases, with 15 bases between.

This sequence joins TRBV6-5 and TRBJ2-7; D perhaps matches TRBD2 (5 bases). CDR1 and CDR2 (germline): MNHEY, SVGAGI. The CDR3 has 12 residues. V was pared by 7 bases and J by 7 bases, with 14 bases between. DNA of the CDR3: TGTGCCAGCAAGGTGGGGAGCGATGAGCAGTACTTC. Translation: CASKVGSDEQYF.

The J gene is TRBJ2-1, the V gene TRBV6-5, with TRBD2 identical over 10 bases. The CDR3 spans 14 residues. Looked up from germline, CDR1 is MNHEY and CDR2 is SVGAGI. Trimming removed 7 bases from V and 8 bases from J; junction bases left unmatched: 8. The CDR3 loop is CASTNGLAGDEQFF. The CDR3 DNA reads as TGTGCCAGCACCAATGGGCTAGCGGGAGATGAGCAGTTCTTC.